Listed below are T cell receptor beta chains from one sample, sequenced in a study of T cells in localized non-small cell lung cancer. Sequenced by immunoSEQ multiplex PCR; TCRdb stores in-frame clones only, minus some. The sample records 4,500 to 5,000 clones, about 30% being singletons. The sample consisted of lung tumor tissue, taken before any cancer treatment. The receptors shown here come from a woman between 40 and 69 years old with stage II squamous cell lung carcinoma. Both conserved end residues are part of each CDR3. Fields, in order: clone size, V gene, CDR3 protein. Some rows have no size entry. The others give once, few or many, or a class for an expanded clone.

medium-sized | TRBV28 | CASSFPRGGLNQPQHF
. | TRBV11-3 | CASTPGVDSDTQYF
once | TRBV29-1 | CSVEIGSGSLYEQYF
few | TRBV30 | CAWSVRRGETQYF
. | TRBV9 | CASSTRQGATDTQYF
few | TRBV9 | CASSVGTPSYEQYF
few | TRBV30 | CAWSVGDSTKDGYTF
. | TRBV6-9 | CASQKNTEAFF
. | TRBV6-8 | CASSYSGRALGNEQFF
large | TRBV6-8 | CASKSTPSGRSGNEQFF
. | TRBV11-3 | CASSLVSGTGNTEAFF
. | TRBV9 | CASSVAGAGTDTQYF
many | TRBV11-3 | CASSLSRRPDEQYF
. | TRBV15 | CATSVRGLGKETQYF
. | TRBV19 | CASSIAWGGSNQPQHF
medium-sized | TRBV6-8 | CAISARDRPQYF
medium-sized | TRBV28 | CASSLRGPNTEAFF
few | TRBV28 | CASSGLGAVNYGYTF
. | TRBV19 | CASTNRPPYEQYF
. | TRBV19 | CASSTSGTSGGINNEQFF
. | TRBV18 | CASSGRVDTEAFF
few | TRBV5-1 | CASSLATNTGELFF
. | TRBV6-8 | CAVRQGMNTEAFF
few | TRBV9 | CASSVGARESEAFF
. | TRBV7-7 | CASSFPGSPYSIDGYTF
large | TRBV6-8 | CASSERTSGINEQFF
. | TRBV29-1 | CSVDEGGLAGGETQYF
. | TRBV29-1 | CSVSGTAVYNEQFF
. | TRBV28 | CASSSTGTGGGQPQHF
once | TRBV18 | CASSPRGETQYF
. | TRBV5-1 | CASSPYRDSHTDTQYF
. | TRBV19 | CASSTGTGISPLHF
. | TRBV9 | CASRQVNTGELFF
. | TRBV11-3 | CASSFDSGRNEQFF
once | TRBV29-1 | CSVGVTSAYNEQFF
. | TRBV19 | CASSPWGGTGELFF
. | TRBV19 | CASSPLVEGLGETQYF
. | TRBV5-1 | CASSLEGRWDEKLFF
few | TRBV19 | CASSIGRGTEAFF